Listed here are 11 T cell receptor beta chains from one sample, sequenced in a study of identical twins. Via MiXCR, TCRdb re-called the 5' RACE reads, giving one row per CDR3 protein. Of 1.5 million to 2 million distinct CDR3 sequences listed, about 31% are singletons. Source material: cord blood. The source of these receptors is a newborn girl in good health.

The chain carries TRBV20-1 and TRBJ1-2; 7 bases align to TRBD1. The V and J ends lost 0 bases and 6 bases, in that order; junction bases with no gene match: 1. This CDR3 is built from 12 residues. Germline CDR1 DFQATT, CDR2 SNEGSKA (reference sequence). DNA for the CDR3: TGCAGTGCTAGAGACGACAGGGATGGCTACACCTTC. Translation: CSARDDRDGYTF.

This chain links TRBV7-9 with TRBJ2-2; D unresolved. This CDR3 contains 13 residues. Trimming removed 6 bases at V and 6 bases at J, with 11 bases between. CDR1 and CDR2 (germline): SEHNR, FQNEAQ (reference sequence). CDR3 region: CASSRSTPGELFF. CDR3 bases: TGTGCCAGCAGTCGTAGCACCCCCGGGGAGCTGTTTTTT.

The chain combines TRBV20-1 with TRBJ2-7; D might be TRBD1 (5 bases). Germline lookup yields CDR1 DFQATT and CDR2 SNEGSKA (reference sequence). This CDR3 region has 11 residues. The CDR3 DNA follows: TGCAGAGCAGGGTTTAGGTACGAGCAGTACTTC. Residues: CRAGFRYEQYF.

The table lists this clonotype with a few counts. This chain joins TRBV20-1 and TRBJ2-3, with a tentative D call TRBD2 (6 bases). Trimming shortened V by 3 bases and J by 6 bases, and 13 bases separated the two germline ends. CDR3 length: 13 amino acids. Per the germline V gene, CDR1 is DFQATT and CDR2 is SNEGSKA (reference sequence). This CDR3 is CSASTGTEDTQYF. The DNA of the CDR3 is TGCAGTGCTAGTACCGGGACTGAGGATACGCAGTATTTT.

This sequence joins TRBV7-8 and TRBJ2-1; TRBD2 agrees at 7 bases. V was clipped by 4 bases and J by 5 bases; unmatched bases: 11. CDR1 and CDR2 (germline): SGHVS, FQNEAQ. This CDR3 is 16 amino acids long. Written as DNA, the CDR3 is TGTGCCAGCAGCTCGCGGACTAGTTCTCCCCACAATGAGCAGTTCTTC. Amino acids: CASSSRTSSPHNEQFF.

This clonotype was detected only a few times. The genes are TRBV28 and TRBJ2-2; weak D call: TRBD1 (6 bases). V was trimmed by 2 bases and J by 3 bases, leaving 13 bases between them. The V gene's germline CDR1 is MDHEN and CDR2 SYDVKM. CDR3 length: 16 residues. As DNA, the CDR3 is TGTGCCAGCAGTTTAGGGCGATGGGGGCACACCGGGGAGCTGTTTTTT. This codes for CASSLGRWGHTGELFF. The variable domain in full, with the rest retrieved from reference TRBV28 and TRBJ2-2, is DVKVTQSSRYLVKRTGEKVFLECVQDMDHENMFWYRQDPGLGLRLIYFSYDVKMKEKGDIPEGYSVSREKKERFSLILESASTNQTSMYLCASSLGRWGHTGELFFGEGSRLTVL.

The gene calls are TRBV25-1 and TRBJ1-6; D remains unclear. The germline V and J ends were trimmed by 0 bases and 3 bases, with 9 bases remaining between them. Per germline, CDR1 MGHDK and CDR2 SYGVNS. The CDR3 loop spans 16 amino acids. The CDR3, as DNA: TGTGCCAGCAGTGAATATCGGGCTTACTATAATTCACCCCTCCACTTT. Amino acid sequence: CASSEYRAYYNSPLHF.

The chain uses TRBV7-8 and TRBJ1-1, with unresolved D. Germline CDR1 reads SGHVS; CDR2 reads FQNEAQ. The CDR3 totals 16 residues. Trimming left V 0 bases short and J 0 bases short, with 11 bases between. CDR3 protein: CASSLASTVLNTEAFF. The CDR3 coding sequence is TGTGCCAGCAGCTTAGCCAGCACAGTGTTGAACACTGAAGCTTTCTTT.

This clonotype was counted only a few times. V is TRBV2 and J is TRBJ2-4; D gene ambiguous. The CDR3 contains 15 residues. The V gene lost 6 bases and the J gene lost 0 bases, with 12 bases spanning the gap. Germline CDR1 SNHLY, CDR2 FYNNEI. This CDR3 reads CASRSTLLAKNIQYF. In DNA form, the CDR3 reads TGTGCCAGCAGGTCGACGCTCCTAGCCAAAAACATTCAGTACTTC.

The V call is TRBV28, the J call TRBJ1-2; unclear D gene. The CDR3 has 11 amino acids. Trimming took 3 bases from V and 6 from J, leaving 5 bases between them. The germline CDR1 and CDR2 sequences are MDHEN and SYDVKM. The DNA of the CDR3 is TGTGCCAGCAGTTTCTACCATGGCTACACCTTC. Protein sequence: CASSFYHGYTF.

The genes are TRBV20-1 and TRBJ2-3; D is perhaps TRBD2 (6 bases). V was pared by 5 bases and J by 0 bases, with 12 bases between. Germline V CDR1 and CDR2: DFQATT, SNEGSKA (reference sequence). The CDR3 spans 14 residues. Written as DNA, the CDR3 is TGCAGTGCTCGGGGGAGCTCTAGCACAGATACGCAGTATTTT. Protein sequence: CSARGSSSTDTQYF.